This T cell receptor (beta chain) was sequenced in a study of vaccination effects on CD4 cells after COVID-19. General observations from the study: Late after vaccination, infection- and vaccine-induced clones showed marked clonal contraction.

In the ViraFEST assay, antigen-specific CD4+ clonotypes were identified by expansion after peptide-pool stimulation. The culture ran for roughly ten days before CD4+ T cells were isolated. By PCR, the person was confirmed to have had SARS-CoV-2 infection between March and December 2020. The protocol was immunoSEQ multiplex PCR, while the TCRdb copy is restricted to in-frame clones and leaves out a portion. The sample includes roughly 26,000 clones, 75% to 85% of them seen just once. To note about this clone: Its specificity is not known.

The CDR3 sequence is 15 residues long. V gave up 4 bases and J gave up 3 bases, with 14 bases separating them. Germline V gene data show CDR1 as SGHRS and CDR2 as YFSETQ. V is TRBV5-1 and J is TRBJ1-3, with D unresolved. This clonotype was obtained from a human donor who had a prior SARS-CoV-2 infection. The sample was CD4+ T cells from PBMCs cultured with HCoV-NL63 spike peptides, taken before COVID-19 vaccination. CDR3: CASSPKVGLGNTIYF. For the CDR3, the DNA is TGCGCCAGCAGCCCGAAGGTCGGACTTGGAAACACCATATATTTT.